The rows below give T cell receptor beta chains drawn from one sample of a study of shared clonotypes between healthy human individuals. Measured with immunoSEQ multiplex PCR; TCRdb has only the in-frame clones, and not every one. The repertoire has about 2.5 million clones, about 90% of them found once; the top ten carry around 0.38%. The sequenced sample was naive CD4+ T cells from PBMCs. Every receptor here comes from a man aged 18 to 29 in good health. Some clones in this sample may be carry-over from other donors' samples. The CDR3 runs from the conserved cysteine through the conserved F or W. The D gene is left open where the match is weak. Expanded clones get a size class; other rows say once, few or many, or leave the size out.

J	D	size	V	CDR3	DNA
TRBJ2-1	NA	NA	TRBV6-5	CASSYRGTEQFF	TGTGCCAGCAGTTACAGGGGGACAGAGCAGTTCTTC
TRBJ1-2	NA	NA	TRBV9	CASSVNPTAVGGYTF	TGTGCCAGCAGCGTCAATCCGACTGCCGTGGGCGGCTACACCTTC
TRBJ1-6	NA	NA	TRBV7-9	CASSLADRDYNSPLHF	TGTGCCAGCAGCTTAGCCGACCGTGACTATAATTCACCCCTCCACTTT
TRBJ1-4	TRBD1	NA	TRBV5-4	CASSLVGGEKLFF	TGTGCCAGCAGCTTGGTAGGGGGCGAAAAACTGTTTTTT
TRBJ2-1	NA	NA	TRBV6-5	CASSRGYGYNEQFF	TGTGCCAGCAGTCGAGGATACGGTTACAATGAGCAGTTCTTC
TRBJ2-7	TRBD1	NA	TRBV28	CASSLLYRGTYEQYF	TGTGCCAGCAGTTTATTGTACAGGGGCACCTACGAGCAGTACTTC
TRBJ2-1	NA	NA	TRBV15	CATSGGTYNEQFF	TGTGCCACCAGCGGCGGGACTTACAATGAGCAGTTCTTC
TRBJ2-5	NA	NA	TRBV30	CAWSKGPGQETQYF	TGTGCCTGGAGTAAAGGGCCGGGACAAGAGACCCAGTACTTC
TRBJ1-4	TRBD1	NA	TRBV5-8	CASRLDRGATNEKLFF	TGTGCCAGCAGATTGGACAGGGGCGCAACTAATGAAAAACTGTTTTTT
TRBJ1-5	NA	NA	TRBV4-2	CASSQGGTQGQPQHF	TGTGCCAGCAGCCAAGGGGGGACTCAAGGTCAGCCCCAGCATTTT
TRBJ2-7	NA	NA	TRBV15	CATSRGGGSYEQYF	TGTGCCACCAGCAGAGGAGGGGGATCCTACGAGCAGTACTTC
TRBJ1-2	NA	NA	TRBV10-3	CAISEAAGFNYGYTF	TGTGCCATCAGTGAGGCCGCAGGGTTCAACTATGGCTACACCTTC
TRBJ1-1	NA	NA	TRBV28	CASSLGGEAFF	TGTGCCAGCAGTTTGGGCGGTGAAGCTTTCTTT
TRBJ1-1	NA	NA	TRBV7-8	CASSYNGVVLNTEAFF	TGTGCCAGCAGCTATAACGGAGTAGTTTTGAACACTGAAGCTTTCTTT
TRBJ2-1	TRBD2	NA	TRBV6-5	CASYRAGGPNEQFF	TGTGCCAGCTACAGAGCGGGAGGGCCGAATGAGCAGTTCTTC
TRBJ2-5	NA	NA	TRBV28	CASSFFGGGSQETQYF	TGTGCCAGCAGTTTTTTTGGAGGGGGAAGTCAAGAGACCCAGTACTTC
TRBJ2-5	TRBD2	NA	TRBV10-3	CAISPPGLAGYQETQYF	TGTGCCATCAGTCCACCGGGACTAGCGGGATACCAAGAGACCCAGTACTTC
TRBJ2-7	TRBD2	NA	TRBV28	CASSLTLADYEQYF	TGTGCCAGCAGTTTGACTCTAGCGGACTACGAGCAGTACTTC
TRBJ1-2	TRBD1	NA	TRBV5-6	CASSPGQNYGYTF	TGTGCCAGCAGCCCGGGACAGAACTATGGCTACACCTTC
TRBJ2-1	NA	once	TRBV30	CAWTRLVNEQFF	TGTGCCTGGACCAGACTTGTAAATGAGCAGTTCTTC
TRBJ2-3	TRBD1	NA	TRBV7-9	CASSPTTGTIPDTQYF	TGTGCCAGCAGCCCCACGACAGGGACGATACCAGATACGCAGTATTTT
TRBJ2-2	NA	once	TRBV18	CASSPTTVTNTGELFF	TGTGCCAGCTCACCGACGACGGTCACCAACACCGGGGAGCTGTTTTTT
TRBJ1-1	TRBD1	NA	TRBV7-8	CASSLVGTVNTEAFF	TGTGCCAGCAGCTTAGTAGGGACAGTGAACACTGAAGCTTTCTTT
TRBJ1-1	NA	NA	TRBV18	CASSPSLTVNTEAFF	TGTGCCAGCTCACCGTCGTTGACAGTGAACACTGAAGCTTTCTTT
TRBJ1-1	NA	NA	TRBV30	CAWSVGARTEAFF	TGTGCCTGGAGTGTAGGGGCTCGCACTGAAGCTTTCTTT
TRBJ2-7	TRBD1	NA	TRBV5-1	CASSPGQGTGSYEQYF	TGCGCCAGCAGCCCAGGACAGGGTACGGGTTCCTACGAGCAGTACTTC